This T cell receptor (beta chain) appears in the sequencing data of a study of blood T cell repertoires in COVID-19. Study information: Specimens from acute and convalescent COVID-19 originated in the United States, Italy and Spain.

Looked up from germline, CDR1 is MNHEY and CDR2 is SVGAGI. V shed 5 bases and J 5 bases; nucleotides not matched to a gene: 4. The CDR3 is 13 amino acids. TCRdb keeps only in-frame clones here, not all; method: immunoSEQ multiplex PCR. The sample yields some 100,000 clones, more than 90% seen once. To note about this clone: In the same sample, other DNA sequences code for this CDR3.

This TCR derives from a man between 65 and 85 years old with acute or convalescent COVID-19. The V gene is TRBV6-5, the J gene TRBJ1-1, with TRBD1 identical over 8 bases. The sample comprised peripheral blood. Written as DNA, the CDR3 is TGTGCCAGCAGTCGGACAGGGAGTACTGAAGCTTTCTTT. As protein: CASSRTGSTEAFF.